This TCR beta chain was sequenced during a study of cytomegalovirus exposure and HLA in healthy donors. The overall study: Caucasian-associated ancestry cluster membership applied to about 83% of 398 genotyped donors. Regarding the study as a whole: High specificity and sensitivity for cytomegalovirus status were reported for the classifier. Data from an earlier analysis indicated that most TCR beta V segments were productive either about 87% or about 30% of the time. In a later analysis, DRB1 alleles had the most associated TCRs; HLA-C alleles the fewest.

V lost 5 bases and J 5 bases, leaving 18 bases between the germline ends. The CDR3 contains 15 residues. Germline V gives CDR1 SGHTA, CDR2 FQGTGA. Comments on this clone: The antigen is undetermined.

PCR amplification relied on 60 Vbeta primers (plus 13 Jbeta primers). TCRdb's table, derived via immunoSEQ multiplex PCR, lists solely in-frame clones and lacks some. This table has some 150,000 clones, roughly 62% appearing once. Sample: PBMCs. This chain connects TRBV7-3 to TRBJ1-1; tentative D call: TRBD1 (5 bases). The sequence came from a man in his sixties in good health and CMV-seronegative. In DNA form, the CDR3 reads TGTGCCAGCAGCCCCCTCGACAGATTGGGAACTGAAGCTTTCTTT. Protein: CASSPLDRLGTEAFF.